This T cell receptor beta chain was found in a study of T cells after yellow fever vaccination. This clonotype was seen repeatedly, ten times or more. TCRdb re-analysed the 5' RACE reads in MiXCR, keeping a single row per CDR3 protein. Here the sample spans about 340,000 distinct CDR3 sequences, approximately 4% being singletons. The sequence came from a man younger than 35 who received the YFV17D yellow fever vaccine. Sequencing used PBMCs, obtained 5 days after the yellow fever booster vaccination.

The CDR3 sequence is CASRHPGQNEKLFF. The CDR3 bases are TGTGCCAGCAGGCATCCCGGGCAAAATGAAAAACTGTTTTTT. The rearrangement joins TRBV27 to TRBJ1-4; no reliable D call. The ends were cut back, 6 bases at V and 5 bases at J, with 13 bases in the middle. Germline CDR1 is MNHEY and CDR2 is SMNVEV (reference sequence). This CDR3 spans 14 amino acids.